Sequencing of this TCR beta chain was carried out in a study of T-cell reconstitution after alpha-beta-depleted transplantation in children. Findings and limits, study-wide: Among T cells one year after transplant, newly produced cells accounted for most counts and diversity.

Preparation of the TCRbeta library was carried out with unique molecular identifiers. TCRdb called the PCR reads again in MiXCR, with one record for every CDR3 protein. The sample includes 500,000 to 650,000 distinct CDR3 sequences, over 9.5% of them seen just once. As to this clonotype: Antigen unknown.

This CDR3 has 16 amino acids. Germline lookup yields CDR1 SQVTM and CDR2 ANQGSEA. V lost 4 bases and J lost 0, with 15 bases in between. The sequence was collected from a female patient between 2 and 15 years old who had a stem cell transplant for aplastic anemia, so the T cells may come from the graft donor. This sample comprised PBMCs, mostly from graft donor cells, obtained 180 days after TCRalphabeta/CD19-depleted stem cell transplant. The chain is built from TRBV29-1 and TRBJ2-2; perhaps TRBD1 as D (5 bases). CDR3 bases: TGCAGCGTTGTCGTCCTTGAGACAGCGAACACCGGGGAGCTGTTTTTT. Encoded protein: CSVVVLETANTGELFF.